This T cell receptor (beta chain) was obtained from a study of vaccination effects on CD4 cells after COVID-19 (dated 2022 in TCRdb). Regarding the complete study: Participants received two doses of either the BNT162b2 or the mRNA-1273 mRNA SARS-CoV-2 vaccine. In both COVID-19 convalescent patients and infection-naive vaccine recipients, the study compared SARS-CoV-2 spike-specific CD4+ TCR repertoires from before mRNA vaccination with those from after it. A total of more than 8 COVID-19 convalescent patients and a handful of SARS-CoV-2-naive healthy vaccine recipients were included in the full study. In the study, cultures from other donors were sequenced using the Oncomine TCR Beta short-read assay on an Illumina iSeq 100. Broader findings and caveats from the paper: Marked clonal contraction was observed in both infection-induced and vaccine-induced clones at late post-vaccination timepoints, consistent with waning T cell responses. Limitations of the study were the small number of convalescent patients and the absence of early post-infection timepoints. In healthy vaccine recipients, vaccine-induced clones were almost all SARS-CoV-2 mono-reactive, with only 1 of 255 being cross-reactive with common cold coronaviruses.

The trim is 4 bases for V and 2 bases for J, with a gap of 9 bases between the germline ends. The CDR3, cysteine through phenylalanine, is 13 amino acids long. Only the CDR3 DNA is retained, 39 bases long and in frame from the first base. Reading the germline V gene gives CDR1 SGHRS and CDR2 YFSETQ. The ViraFEST assay stimulated PBMC with viral peptide pools and then used TCR sequencing to identify antigen-specific CD4+ T cell clonotypes by expansion. After 10 to 11 days of culture, CD4+ T cells were isolated with the EasySep CD4+ T cell isolation kit. The absence of prior SARS-CoV-2 infection in healthy vaccine recipients was confirmed by negative nucleocapsid antibodies before and after vaccination. About 1.8 million PBMC per well were cultured with approximately 10 ug/ml peptides in IMDM containing about 5% human AB serum, approximately 10 IU/ml IL-2 and gentamicin. On days 3 and 7, half of the culture medium was replaced with fresh IL-2-containing medium. Unless otherwise noted, each peptide stimulation condition was cultured in triplicate wells. PBMC were separated from whole blood using Ficoll-Paque Plus gradient centrifugation and were then either cryopreserved at -140C or used fresh. Overlapping peptide pools spanned the spike proteins of SARS-CoV-2 and the common cold coronaviruses HCoV-NL63, HCoV-OC43 and HCoV-229E. The QIAamp micro DNA kit was used to extract genomic DNA from the cultured CD4+ T cells.

Libraries came from the immunoSEQ multiplex PCR assay. TCR beta CDR3 sequencing was performed on DNA from the cultured, isolated CD4+ T cells. The study's own analysis went as follows. Non-productive TCR sequences were discarded, and reads were trimmed to the CDR3 region, with only CDR3s of 7 or more amino acids retained. Antigen-specific clonotypes were identified using the MANAFEST web app by comparison of expansion in peptide wells against reference cultures. Positive clones required FDR<0.05 expansion versus reference and all other wells, odds ratio above 5, and frequency above 0.1% in two replicate wells. Clonotypes significantly expanded in SARS-CoV-2 spike wells and in at least one common cold coronavirus spike condition were defined as cross-reactive. CDR3 similarity was assessed by Levenshtein distance with the stringdist R package, and unrooted trees were built with ape in R 3.6.1. TCRdb provides this immuneACCESS table in a form limited to in-frame rearrangements. Some clones are lacking; in checked studies, under half of them reflect an unresolved V gene, and why the rest are absent is not known. V, J and clone size reflect that table, while D and trimming were determined from the DNA. Counted in this sample were approximately 30,000 clones; roughly two thirds of them appeared once. 25% to 30% of the sample rests with the top ten.

Turning to this clone: What this receptor recognizes is not known. Base qualities are not recorded, but no much larger clone differs from it by a single base.

Sequencing was performed on CD4+ T cells from PBMCs cultured with HCoV-229E spike peptides, taken before COVID-19 vaccination. The meaning of the sample's cell subset or site label: HCoV-229E spike overlapping peptide pool stimulation. This receptor chain uses TRBV5-1 and TRBJ1-2; the D segment could be TRBD1, given 5 matching bases. The receptor was derived from a human donor who received a COVID-19 vaccine. The CDR3 reads CASSLTANYGYTF. The bases read TGCGCCAGCAGCCTGACAGCCAACTATGGCTACACCTTC.